The 22 T cell receptor beta chains listed next were all sequenced from one sample in a study of graft-versus-host responses after intestinal transplantation. What these receptors recognize is not known. Libraries were prepared by immunoSEQ multiplex PCR; TCRdb keeps only in-frame clonotypes and omits some of them. The sample includes approximately 60,000 clones, more than 90% of them seen just once. The sample here was unstimulated CD8+ T cells sorted from spleen or lymph node cells, taken before transplant. All receptors derive from a human donor who was the organ donor for an intestinal transplant.

This chain links TRBV19 with TRBJ1-1; TRBD1 is a possible D gene (6 bases). The CDR3 contains 12 residues. Germline loops: CDR1 LNHDA, CDR2 SQIVND (reference sequence). With 7 bases removed from V and 11 bases from J, the gap between germline ends came to 17 bases. CDR3 DNA sequence: TGTGCCAGTACCGTTGGGGCAGGGGAGGCTTTCTTT. Translated: CASTVGAGEAFF.

This chain's CDR3 is CASSLSWGGLDTQYF. CDR3 in DNA: TGTGCCAGCAGCTTGTCGTGGGGGGGATTGGATACGCAGTATTTT. The chain carries TRBV11-3 and TRBJ2-3; 7 bases match TRBD2. After removal of 3 bases from V and 6 bases from J, the junction contained 9 bases not matched to a gene. The CDR3 extends over 15 amino acids. The germline V gene encodes CDR1 SGHNT and CDR2 YENEEA.

The chain combines TRBV28 with TRBJ1-5; weak D call: TRBD1 (5 bases). Trimming stripped 1 base from V and 1 base from J, with 11 bases between. Germline values: CDR1 MDHEN, CDR2 SYDVKM. CDR3 length equals 16 residues. The CDR3 here is CASSLSGFNSNQPQHF. The CDR3 DNA reads as TGTGCCAGCAGTTTATCAGGGTTTAACAGCAATCAGCCCCAGCATTTT.

This sequence joins TRBV7-3 and TRBJ2-6, with D maybe TRBD1 (5 bases). The CDR3 runs to 20 residues. Trimming shortened V by 5 bases and J by 0 bases, and 23 bases separated the two germline ends. The germline gives CDR1 SGHTA, CDR2 FQGTGA. The CDR3 region has the DNA TGTGCCAGCAGCCCCCCCGTGGCGACAGAACTCTCCTCTGGGGCCAACGTCCTGACTTTC. As protein: CASSPPVATELSSGANVLTF.

This clone is deemed medium-sized. The chain couples TRBV2 to TRBJ2-1; TRBD1 matches at 10 bases. With 0 bases clipped from V and 7 bases from J, the junction kept 3 bases outside the gene matches. Per germline, CDR1 SNHLY and CDR2 FYNNEI. This CDR3 spans 15 amino acids. CDR3: CASSEAGGQGNEQFF. Here the CDR3 DNA reads TGTGCCAGCAGTGAAGCGGGGGGACAGGGGAATGAGCAGTTCTTC.

This clone showed up just once. This sequence joins TRBV4-3 and TRBJ2-2, with 9 bases matching TRBD2. Germline CDR1 is LGHNA and CDR2 is YSLEER. V lost 0 bases, J lost 4 bases, and 3 bases stayed unmatched. CDR3 length: 16 amino acids. This CDR3 is CASSQDQREATGELFF. In DNA, the CDR3 is TGCGCCAGCAGCCAAGATCAGCGGGAGGCCACCGGGGAGCTGTTTTTT.

The genes are TRBV10-3 and TRBJ1-2; a weak D match, TRBD1 (6 bases). The CDR3 extends over 15 amino acids. Trimming removed 10 bases from V and 6 bases from J, with 24 bases in between. CDR1 is ENHRY, CDR2 SYGVKD, per germline. The CDR3 loop reads CATTSSDSFANGYTF. The CDR3 DNA reads as TGTGCCACCACCAGCTCGGACAGCTTCGCGAATGGCTACACCTTC.

The J gene is TRBJ1-1, the V gene TRBV5-6; D unresolved. The length of the CDR3 is 12 residues. V was cut by 0 bases and J by 6 bases, with 6 bases left in between. Germline lookup yields CDR1 SGHDT and CDR2 YYEEEE. The CDR3 is CASSLGRSEAFF. CDR3 nucleotides: TGTGCCAGCAGCTTGGGCAGATCTGAAGCTTTCTTT. The whole variable domain, remainder taken from reference TRBV5-6 and TRBJ1-1, is DAGVTQSPTHLIKTRGQQVTLRCSPKSGHDTVSWYQQALGQGPQFIFQYYEEEERQRGNFPDRFSGHQFPNYSSELNVNALLLGDSALYLCASSLGRSEAFFGQGTRLTVV.

The chain recombines TRBV30 with TRBJ2-3, with TRBD1 as a possible D gene (5 bases). The germline V gene has CDR1 GTSNPN and CDR2 SVGIG (reference sequence). V was trimmed by 1 base and J by 6 bases, leaving 5 bases between them. This CDR3 spans 11 amino acids. In DNA, the CDR3 is TGTGCCTGGAGTGAGGGGGATACGCAGTATTTT. This gives the protein CAWSEGDTQYF.

The gene calls are TRBV15 and TRBJ1-3, with a weak D call TRBD1 (6 bases). With 11 bases removed from V and 6 bases from J, the gap between germline ends came to 17 bases. Germline assignment: CDR1 LNHNV and CDR2 YYDKDF (reference sequence). This CDR3 is 13 amino acids long. The CDR3 DNA reads TGTGCCGCCGCCCCCGACAGGAAAAACACCATATATTTT. Protein sequence: CAAAPDRKNTIYF.

The chain recombines TRBV6-6 with TRBJ2-7; 16 nucleotides agree with TRBD2. Germline V gene lookup returns CDR1 MNHNY and CDR2 SVGAGI (reference sequence). The trim removed 10 bases at V and 2 bases at J, leaving 2 bases unmatched. This CDR3 has 14 residues. CDR3 protein: CATGTSGRAYEQYF. Here the CDR3 DNA reads TGTGCCACCGGGACTAGCGGGAGGGCCTACGAGCAGTACTTC.

This chain uses TRBV28 with TRBJ1-4, with TRBD1 matching over 7 bases. The CDR3 is 18 amino acids. V lost 4 bases, J lost 8 bases, and 19 bases stayed unmatched. Per the germline V gene, CDR1 is MDHEN and CDR2 is SYDVKM. The CDR3 sequence: CASSSELNRGGSGEKLFF. CDR3 sequence (DNA): TGTGCCAGCAGTTCTGAATTAAACAGGGGAGGATCTGGGGAAAAACTGTTTTTT.

This chain links TRBV28 with TRBJ2-7; a weak D match, TRBD1 (6 bases). The CDR3 sequence is 16 residues long. Germline CDR1 MDHEN, CDR2 SYDVKM. Trimming cost V 2 bases and J 1 base, with 15 bases left between them. DNA of the CDR3: TGTGCCAGCAGTTTAATTACAGGGATTTCATCCTACGAGCAGTACTTC. Translating it yields CASSLITGISSYEQYF.

The CDR3: CSVEDLDRVTEAFF. In nucleotides, the CDR3 is TGCAGCGTTGAAGATCTCGACAGGGTAACTGAAGCTTTCTTT. V usage is TRBV29-1 and J usage is TRBJ1-1; 7 bases map to TRBD1. J was trimmed by 5 bases and V by 0 bases; bases with no gene match: 6. CDR1 SQVTM and CDR2 ANQGSEA come from the germline V gene. The CDR3 contains 14 residues. Looking up the rest from reference TRBV29-1 and TRBJ1-1 gives the full variable domain: SAVISQKPSRDICQRGTSLTIQCQVDSQVTMMFWYRQQPGQSLTLIATANQGSEATYESGFVIDKFPISRPNLTFSTLTVSNMSPEDSSIYLCSVEDLDRVTEAFFGQGTRLTVV.

The chain employs TRBV28 and TRBJ2-6; no clear D. The CDR3 is 17 amino acids. Per the germline V gene, CDR1 is MDHEN and CDR2 is SYDVKM. The V end lost 6 bases, the J end lost 0 bases, and 15 bases lay between the germline ends. The DNA for the CDR3 is TGTGCCAGCAGAATGAACTCAGGCTACTCTGGGGCCAACGTCCTGACTTTC. Its translation is CASRMNSGYSGANVLTF.

This clone was observed a single time. V and J are TRBV6-5 and TRBJ1-1, with a tentative D call TRBD1 (6 bases). Trimming cost V 6 bases and J 0 bases, with 14 bases left between them. The CDR3 runs to 15 residues. Germline CDR1 MNHEY, CDR2 SVGAGI. In DNA, the CDR3 is TGTGCCAGCAGCTTCGGACAGATCATGAACACTGAAGCTTTCTTT. This gives the protein CASSFGQIMNTEAFF.

The chain has TRBV28 and TRBJ2-7; 8 bases fit TRBD2. The CDR3 is 13 amino acids. The V gene's germline CDR1 is MDHEN and CDR2 SYDVKM. J was trimmed by 2 bases and V by 10 bases; bases with no gene match: 7. CDR3 sequence (DNA): TGTGCCACGGATAGCGGGACCCCCTACGAGCAGTACTTC. It yields the protein CATDSGTPYEQYF.

The chain combines TRBV18 with TRBJ1-5, with TRBD1 matching 7 bases. The CDR3 is 17 amino acids. V gave up 4 bases and J gave up 4 bases; unmatched junction bases: 13. Per germline, CDR1 KGHSH and CDR2 LQKENI. CDR3 nucleotides: TGTGCCAGCTCACGAGGCTATGGGACAGCAACAAATCAGCCCCAGCATTTT. It codes for CASSRGYGTATNQPQHF.

This clone has only one observation. The rearrangement links TRBV11-3 to TRBJ2-1, with 7 bases lining up with TRBD2. J lost 10 bases, V lost 8 bases, and 8 bases had no gene match. CDR1 and CDR2 (germline): SGHNT, YENEEA. The CDR3 spans 12 residues. The CDR3 loop reads CASRGGSREQFF. As DNA, the CDR3 is TGTGCCAGCCGCGGGGGTTCGCGCGAGCAGTTCTTC.

The chain combines TRBV5-1 with TRBJ2-1; D is ambiguous. Deletions cut 2 bases from V and 8 bases from J, with 8 bases between. The CDR3 sequence is 12 residues long. Germline V gives CDR1 SGHRS, CDR2 YFSETQ. Here the CDR3 reads CASSLSFYEQFF. The CDR3 region has the DNA TGCGCCAGCAGCTTATCTTTCTATGAGCAGTTCTTC.

This chain uses TRBV7-9 with TRBJ2-1; D might be TRBD2 (5 bases). Germline-derived CDR1 and CDR2 are SEHNR and FQNEAQ (reference sequence). Trimming removed 6 bases from V and 0 bases from J, with 9 bases in between. The CDR3 runs to 14 residues. CDR3 sequence: CASSSGSSYNEQFF. In nucleotides, the CDR3 is TGTGCCAGCAGTTCGGGAAGCTCCTACAATGAGCAGTTCTTC.

The chain has TRBV7-9 and TRBJ2-2, with TRBD2 matching over 10 bases. CDR1 and CDR2 (germline): SEHNR, FQNEAQ (reference sequence). Trimming removed 3 bases from V and 3 bases from J; junction bases left unmatched: 10. This CDR3 is built from 18 residues. For the CDR3, the DNA is TGTGCCAGCAGCTTGATAGGAGGGCTAGCGGGAGACACCGGGGAGCTGTTTTTT. It specifies CASSLIGGLAGDTGELFF.